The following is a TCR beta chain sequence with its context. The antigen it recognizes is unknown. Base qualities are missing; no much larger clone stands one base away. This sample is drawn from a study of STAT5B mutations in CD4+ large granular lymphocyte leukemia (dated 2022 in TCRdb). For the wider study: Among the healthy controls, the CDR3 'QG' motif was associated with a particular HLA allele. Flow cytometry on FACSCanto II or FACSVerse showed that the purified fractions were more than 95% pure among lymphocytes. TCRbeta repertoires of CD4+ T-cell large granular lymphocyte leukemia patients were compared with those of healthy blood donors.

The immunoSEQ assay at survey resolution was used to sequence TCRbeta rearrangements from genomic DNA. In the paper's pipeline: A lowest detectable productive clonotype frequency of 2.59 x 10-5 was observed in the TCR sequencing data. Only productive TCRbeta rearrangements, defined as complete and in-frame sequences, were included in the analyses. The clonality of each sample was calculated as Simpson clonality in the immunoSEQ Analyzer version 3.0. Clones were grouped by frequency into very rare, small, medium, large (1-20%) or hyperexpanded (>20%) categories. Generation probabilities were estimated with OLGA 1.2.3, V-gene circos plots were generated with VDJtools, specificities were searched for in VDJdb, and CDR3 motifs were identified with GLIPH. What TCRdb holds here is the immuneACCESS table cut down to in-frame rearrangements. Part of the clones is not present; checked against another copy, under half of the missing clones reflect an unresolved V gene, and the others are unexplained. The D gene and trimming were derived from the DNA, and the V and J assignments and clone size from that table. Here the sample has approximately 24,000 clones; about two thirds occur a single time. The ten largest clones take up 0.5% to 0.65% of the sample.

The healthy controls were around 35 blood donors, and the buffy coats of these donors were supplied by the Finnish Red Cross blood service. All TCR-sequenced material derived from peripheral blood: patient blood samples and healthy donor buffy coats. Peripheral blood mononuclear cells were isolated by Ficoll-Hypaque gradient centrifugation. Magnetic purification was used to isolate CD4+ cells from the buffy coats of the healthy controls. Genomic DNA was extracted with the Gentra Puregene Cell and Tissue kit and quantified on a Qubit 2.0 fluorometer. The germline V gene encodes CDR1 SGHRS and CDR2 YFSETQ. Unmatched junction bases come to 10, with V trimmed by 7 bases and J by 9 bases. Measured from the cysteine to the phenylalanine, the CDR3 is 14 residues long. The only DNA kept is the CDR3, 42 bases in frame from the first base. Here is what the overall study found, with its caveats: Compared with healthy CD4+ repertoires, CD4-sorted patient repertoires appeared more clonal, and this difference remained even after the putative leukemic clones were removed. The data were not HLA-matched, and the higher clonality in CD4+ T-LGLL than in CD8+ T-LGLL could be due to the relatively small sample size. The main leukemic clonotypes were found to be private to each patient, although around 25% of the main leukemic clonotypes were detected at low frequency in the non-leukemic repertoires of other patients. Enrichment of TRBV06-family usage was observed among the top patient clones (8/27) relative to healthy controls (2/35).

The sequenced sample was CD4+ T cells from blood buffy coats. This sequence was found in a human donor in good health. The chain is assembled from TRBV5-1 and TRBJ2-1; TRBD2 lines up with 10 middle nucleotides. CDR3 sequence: CASSASGGAGEQFF. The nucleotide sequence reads TGCGCCAGCTCGGCGAGCGGGGGGGCGGGTGAGCAGTTCTTC.